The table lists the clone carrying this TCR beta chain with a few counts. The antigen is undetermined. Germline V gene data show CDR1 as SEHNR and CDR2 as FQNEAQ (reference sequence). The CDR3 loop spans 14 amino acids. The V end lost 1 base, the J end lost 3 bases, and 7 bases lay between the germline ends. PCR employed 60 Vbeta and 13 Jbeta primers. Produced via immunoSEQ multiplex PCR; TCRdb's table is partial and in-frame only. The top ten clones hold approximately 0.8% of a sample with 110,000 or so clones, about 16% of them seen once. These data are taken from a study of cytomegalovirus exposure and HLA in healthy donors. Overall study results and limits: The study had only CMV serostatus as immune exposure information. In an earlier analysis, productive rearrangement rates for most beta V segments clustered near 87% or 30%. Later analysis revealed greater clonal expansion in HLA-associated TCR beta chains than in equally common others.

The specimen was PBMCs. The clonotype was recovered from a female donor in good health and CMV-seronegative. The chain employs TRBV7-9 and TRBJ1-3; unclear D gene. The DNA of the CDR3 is TGTGCCAGCAGCTTAGAGGCGGGTGGAAACACCATATATTTT. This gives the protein CASSLEAGGNTIYF.